These 9 T cell receptor beta chains came from one sample sequenced in a study of T cell responses to AZD1222 COVID-19 vaccine. TCRdb keeps only in-frame clones here, not all; method: immunoSEQ multiplex PCR. The sample lists 100,000 to 150,000 clones; around 86% were seen once. The material was peripheral blood, obtained on day 0 of AZD1222 vaccination. The receptors were gathered from an adult in good health.

V is TRBV7-9 and J is TRBJ1-1; 7 bases fit TRBD1. This CDR3 spans 16 amino acids. V lost 5 bases, J lost 1 base, and 10 bases stayed unmatched. The germline CDR1 and CDR2 sequences are SEHNR and FQNEAQ (reference sequence). DNA of the CDR3: TGTGCCAGCAGCCCTCGGGGGGGACAGACGAACACTGAAGCTTTCTTT. Amino acid sequence: CASSPRGGQTNTEAFF.

This clone has just a few counts. V is TRBV11-3 and J is TRBJ2-5, with a possible D match to TRBD2 (5 bases). The germline V gene encodes CDR1 SGHNT and CDR2 YENEEA. Trimming removed 1 base at V and 5 bases at J, with 17 bases between. The CDR3 extends over 16 amino acids. CDR3 sequence (DNA): TGTGCCAGCAGCTTAGGAGGTGTCAGGACGGGGGAGACCCAGTACTTC. Protein sequence: CASSLGGVRTGETQYF.

V is TRBV11-3 and J is TRBJ2-2; D not certain. The CDR3 contains 12 residues. Germline V lookup: CDR1 SGHNT, CDR2 YENEEA. Trimming took 5 bases from V and 2 from J, leaving 3 bases between them. The CDR3, as DNA: TGTGCCAGCAGCCTAAACACCGGGGAGCTGTTTTTT. Translated: CASSLNTGELFF.

The table lists this clone with a count of one. The V gene is TRBV6-6, the J gene TRBJ1-4, with a weak D call TRBD1 (5 bases). Germline CDR1 reads MNHNY; CDR2 reads SVGAGI (reference sequence). Trimming pared 8 bases from V and 1 base from J, leaving 17 bases between. The CDR3 runs 16 residues. CDR3 coding DNA: TGTGCCAGCCGGCGCGGGGGGTTTAGAACTAATGAAAAACTGTTTTTT. Its protein product is CASRRGGFRTNEKLFF.

The rearrangement links TRBV2 to TRBJ1-2, with D unresolved. Germline CDR1 SNHLY, CDR2 FYNNEI. The CDR3 sequence is 13 residues long. Trimming stripped 6 bases from V and 2 bases from J, with 10 bases between. CDR3 DNA sequence: TGTGCCAGCAGCCCCGAGGGCAACTATGGCTACACCTTC. It translates to CASSPEGNYGYTF.

This clone was seen only once. V and J are TRBV7-2 and TRBJ1-2, with D maybe TRBD1 (5 bases). Trimming left V 1 base short and J 7 bases short, with 13 bases between. CDR3 length: 14 amino acids. The germline CDR1 and CDR2 sequences are SGHTA and FQGNSA. The CDR3 reads CASSLDPGVVGYTF. For the CDR3, the DNA is TGTGCCAGCAGCTTAGACCCGGGGGTAGTTGGCTACACCTTC.

The rearrangement links TRBV19 to TRBJ2-2, with a tentative D call TRBD1 (5 bases). This CDR3 is built from 14 residues. Germline CDR1 reads LNHDA; CDR2 reads SQIVND (reference sequence). Between the trimmed V and J ends, which lost 5 bases and 5 bases, there was a span of 12 bases. The CDR3 sequence is CASSPQGLTGELFF. The CDR3 DNA sequence: TGTGCCAGTAGTCCCCAGGGCCTAACCGGGGAGCTGTTTTTT. The variable domain in full, completed from reference TRBV19 and TRBJ2-2, reads DGGITQSPKYLFRKEGQNVTLSCEQNLNHDAMYWYRQDPGQGLRLIYYSQIVNDFQKGDIAEGYSVSREKKESFPLTVTSAQKNPTAFYLCASSPQGLTGELFFGEGSRLTVL.

This rearrangement joins TRBV9 to TRBJ1-1; maybe TRBD1 (5 bases). The CDR3 runs 14 residues. Trimming cost V 4 bases and J 4 bases, with 14 bases left between them. The germline V gene has CDR1 SGDLS and CDR2 YYNGEE. CDR3 sequence: CASSPDGASTEAFF. The CDR3 bases are TGTGCCAGCAGCCCAGACGGGGCTAGCACTGAAGCTTTCTTT.

The chain has TRBV6-5 and TRBJ1-3, with D possibly matching TRBD1 (6 bases). This CDR3 comprises 15 residues. Trimming removed 5 bases at V and 6 bases at J, with 17 bases between. CDR1 and CDR2 (germline): MNHEY, SVGAGI. In DNA form, the CDR3 reads TGTGCCAGCAGTCCCTCCGGGGGGGCCCTAAACACCATATATTTT. This gives the protein CASSPSGGALNTIYF.